The 22 T cell receptor beta chains listed next were all sequenced from one sample in a study of cytomegalovirus exposure and HLA in healthy donors listed by TCRdb under 2017. Libraries were constructed by the immunoSEQ multiplex PCR assay. For the multiplex PCR, a mixture combining 60 forward primers for TCR Vbeta segments and 13 reverse primers for TCR Jbeta segments was used. Drawn from immuneACCESS, this table holds only the in-frame rearrangements with V and J called that TCRdb kept. Clones are partly lost; checked studies trace under half to an unresolved V gene and leave the rest unexplained. For this sample the table gives roughly 140,000 clones, of which approximately 78% were detected only once. The top ten constitute about 2.9% of the sample. The sequencing sample was made of PBMCs. The source is a man in his forties or fifties in good health and CMV-seropositive.

J is TRBJ1-5 and V is TRBV10-2; D may be TRBD1 (6 bases). The V gene's germline CDR1 is WSHSY and CDR2 SAAADI. CDR3 size: 13 residues. With 5 bases removed from V and 4 bases from J, the gap between germline ends came to 9 bases. The CDR3 DNA is TGCGCCAGCAGTTACCAGGGGAATCAGCCCCAGCATTTT. Translated: CASSYQGNQPQHF.

There are a few counts of this clone. The rearrangement links TRBV9 to TRBJ1-4; unclear D gene. CDR3 length: 14 residues. CDR1 is SGDLS, CDR2 YYNGEE, per germline. V shed 3 bases and J shed 7 bases, with 13 bases lying between them. The CDR3 region has the DNA TGTGCCAGCAGCGGGAGTGGCGCAACTGAAAAACTGTTTTTT. Amino acid sequence: CASSGSGATEKLFF.

As to this clone: Other DNA sequences within the sample encode an identical CDR3. This chain connects TRBV30 to TRBJ2-1; 8 nucleotides match TRBD2. CDR3 size: 14 residues. V shed 1 base, J shed 14 bases, and the junction held 13 bases outside the gene matches. Germline V lookup: CDR1 GTSNPN, CDR2 SVGIG (reference sequence). CDR3 sequence reads: CAWSDGGLAQDEFF. CDR3 sequence (DNA): TGTGCCTGGAGTGATGGAGGACTAGCCCAAGACGAGTTCTTC.

V usage is TRBV5-4 and J usage is TRBJ1-1; possible D gene TRBD1, 5 bases. The germline V gene encodes CDR1 SGHNT and CDR2 YYREEE (reference sequence). The CDR3 has 16 amino acids. V was shortened by 5 bases and J by 0 bases, with 17 bases between the two germline ends. In DNA, the CDR3 is TGTGCCAGCAGAAAATTCGGGTCGGACATGAACACTGAAGCTTTCTTT. Translated, it gives CASRKFGSDMNTEAFF. The entire variable domain, with the rest obtained from reference TRBV5-4 and TRBJ1-1, is as follows: ETGVTQSPTHLIKTRGQQVTLRCSSQSGHNTVSWYQQALGQGPQFIFQYYREEENGRGNFPPRFSGLQFPNYSSELNVNALELDDSALYLCASRKFGSDMNTEAFFGQGTRLTVV.

The chain couples TRBV2 to TRBJ2-1; 12 nucleotides agree with TRBD2. Per the germline V gene, CDR1 is SNHLY and CDR2 is FYNNEI. V gave up 8 bases and J gave up 9 bases; unmatched junction bases: 11. CDR3 length equals 15 residues. The CDR3 sequence is CASEETGLAGSEQFF. The CDR3 region has the DNA TGTGCCAGCGAGGAAACGGGACTAGCGGGTAGTGAGCAGTTCTTC.

The rearrangement uses TRBV19 and TRBJ2-7; 8 bases agree with TRBD1. The CDR3 has 13 residues. Germline lookup yields CDR1 LNHDA and CDR2 SQIVND (reference sequence). The J segment lost 9 bases and the V segment lost 3 bases, leaving 7 bases of the junction unmatched. The CDR3 is CASSIGQGTGQYF. CDR3 nucleotides: TGTGCCAGTAGTATTGGACAGGGAACGGGGCAGTACTTC.

The V gene is TRBV28, the J gene TRBJ2-7, with 10 bases that match TRBD1. With 6 bases clipped from V and 2 bases from J, the junction kept 7 bases outside the gene matches. This CDR3 spans 15 amino acids. Germline CDR1 is MDHEN and CDR2 is SYDVKM. CDR3: CASRGQGHTPYEQYF. CDR3 nucleotide sequence: TGTGCCAGCAGGGGACAGGGGCATACCCCCTACGAGCAGTACTTC.

The rearrangement links TRBV29-1 to TRBJ1-2, with D perhaps matching TRBD1 (5 bases). CDR1 and CDR2 from the germline V gene are SQVTM and ANQGSEA. The germline V and J ends were trimmed by 4 bases and 0 bases, with 15 bases remaining between them. There are 15 residues in the CDR3. The CDR3 is CSVGGRADPNYGYTF. CDR3 nucleotides: TGCAGCGTTGGGGGCCGGGCCGATCCTAACTATGGCTACACCTTC.

There are a few counts of this clone. The V and J genes are TRBV28 and TRBJ2-7; TRBD1 matches at 11 bases. J was trimmed by 5 bases and V by 5 bases; bases with no gene match: 8. There are 15 residues in the CDR3. The germline V gene encodes CDR1 MDHEN and CDR2 SYDVKM. The CDR3 DNA follows: TGTGCCAGCAGTACTAGCTGGACAGGGGGCGACGAGCAGTACTTC. It codes for CASSTSWTGGDEQYF.

The chain couples TRBV4-2 to TRBJ1-5; maybe TRBD1 (6 bases). CDR1 and CDR2 (germline): LGHNA, YNFKEQ. This CDR3 is 15 amino acids long. The germline V and J ends were trimmed by 4 bases and 0 bases, with 10 bases remaining between them. DNA of the CDR3: TGTGCCAGCAGCCCAGGGACAAATAGCAATCAGCCCCAGCATTTT. Translating it yields CASSPGTNSNQPQHF.

This rearrangement joins TRBV7-9 to TRBJ1-5; D uncertain. V was pared by 5 bases and J by 2 bases, with 7 bases between. Germline CDR1 is SEHNR and CDR2 is FQNEAQ (reference sequence). The CDR3 loop spans 13 amino acids. DNA for the CDR3: TGTGCCAGCAGCCCCAGTGGCAATCAGCCCCAGCATTTT. Amino acid sequence: CASSPSGNQPQHF.

CDR3 nucleotide sequence: TGTGCCAGCGGGACAGTAACCCTGAACACCGGGGAGCTGTTTTTT. This sequence encodes CASGTVTLNTGELFF. V gene TRBV6-5 combines with J gene TRBJ2-2; 7 bases are shared with TRBD1. The trim removed 8 bases at V and 1 base at J, leaving 7 bases unmatched. The CDR3 has 15 residues. The germline V gene encodes CDR1 MNHEY and CDR2 SVGAGI.

This clone was seen a handful of times. V usage is TRBV4-3 and J usage is TRBJ2-3; 8 bases line up with TRBD2. Per germline, CDR1 LGHNA and CDR2 YSLEER. This CDR3 comprises 16 residues. The J segment lost 7 bases and the V segment lost 2 bases, leaving 11 bases of the junction unmatched. CDR3 protein: CASSQWSGSLGNTQYF. In DNA form, the CDR3 reads TGCGCCAGCAGCCAATGGAGCGGGAGTTTAGGAAATACGCAGTATTTT.

This clone came up once. This sequence joins TRBV30 and TRBJ2-7, with a weak D call TRBD2 (6 bases). V was cut by 0 bases and J by 5 bases, with 8 bases left in between. The CDR3 has 12 residues. The V gene's germline CDR1 is GTSNPN and CDR2 SVGIG (reference sequence). The CDR3 nucleotides read TGTGCCTGGAGTGTACCGGGGGACGAGCAGTACTTC. Protein: CAWSVPGDEQYF.

The gene calls are TRBV4-3 and TRBJ2-3; 16 nucleotides align to TRBD2. The CDR3 is 19 residues long. Germline V gene lookup returns CDR1 LGHNA and CDR2 YSLEER. V trimming: 1 base; J trimming: 4 bases; junction bases outside the gene matches: 8. The CDR3 sequence is CASSQATGTSGRAADTQYF. The CDR3 nucleotides read TGCGCCAGCAGCCAAGCAACCGGGACTAGCGGGAGGGCCGCAGATACGCAGTATTTT.

This clone occurred once. The chain is built from TRBV11-2 and TRBJ2-1; weak D call: TRBD1 (5 bases). V was trimmed by 5 bases and J by 8 bases, leaving 16 bases between them. The CDR3 covers 14 residues. The V gene's germline CDR1 is SGHAT and CDR2 FQNNGV. CDR3 region: CASSKKGVTDEQFF. The DNA of the CDR3 is TGTGCCAGCAGCAAAAAAGGGGTTACGGATGAGCAGTTCTTC.

V and J are TRBV6-5 and TRBJ2-2; no reliable D call. The germline V gene has CDR1 MNHEY and CDR2 SVGAGI. The CDR3 contains 15 residues. V lost 6 bases to trimming and J lost 4 bases, with 15 bases between them. The CDR3 region is CASRQQFQVTGELFF. For the CDR3, the DNA is TGTGCCAGCAGGCAACAGTTCCAGGTCACCGGGGAGCTGTTTTTT.

In its sample, this clone was seen once. This chain uses TRBV10-2 with TRBJ2-7; D unclear. Trimming removed 6 bases at V and 5 bases at J, with 8 bases between. Germline CDR1 is WSHSY and CDR2 is SAAADI. This CDR3 spans 11 amino acids. Here the CDR3 DNA reads TGCGCCAGCAGGACACAAAACGAGCAGTACTTC. Protein product: CASRTQNEQYF.

CDR3 protein: CASSSHQIGQLSNDRDNEQFF. The DNA for the CDR3 is TGCGCCAGCAGCTCACACCAAATCGGACAGTTATCGAATGACCGGGACAATGAGCAGTTCTTC. The chain uses TRBV5-1 and TRBJ2-1; TRBD1 might be the D (6 bases). V was trimmed by 3 bases and J by 5 bases, leaving 33 bases between them. CDR3 length: 21 amino acids. Germline loops: CDR1 SGHRS, CDR2 YFSETQ.

The rearrangement joins TRBV6-6 to TRBJ2-1; no firm D call. Germline V gives CDR1 MNHNY, CDR2 SVGAGI (reference sequence). There are 13 residues in the CDR3. V was cut by 4 bases and J by 5 bases, with 9 bases left in between. The CDR3 here is CASSWSQHNEQFF. The CDR3 DNA reads as TGTGCCAGCAGTTGGTCACAACACAATGAGCAGTTCTTC.

The chain carries TRBV4-1 and TRBJ1-1; no clear D gene. CDR3 size: 13 residues. Trimming removed 2 bases from V and 3 bases from J, with 7 bases in between. Germline V gene lookup returns CDR1 MGHRA and CDR2 YSYEKL. The CDR3, as DNA: TGCGCCAGCAGCCAATTAGAGGACACTGAAGCTTTCTTT. This codes for CASSQLEDTEAFF.

To note about this clone: The junction departs from the called germline gene at one end, perhaps through a read error. CDR3 DNA sequence: TGTTCCAGCAGCTCGGGGACAGGGCGCTCCTACAATGAGCAGTTCTTC. Protein sequence: CSSSSGTGRSYNEQFF. The chain carries TRBV7-9 and TRBJ2-1; 9 positions agree with TRBD1. This CDR3 contains 16 residues. Germline lookup yields CDR1 SEHNR and CDR2 FQNEAQ (reference sequence).